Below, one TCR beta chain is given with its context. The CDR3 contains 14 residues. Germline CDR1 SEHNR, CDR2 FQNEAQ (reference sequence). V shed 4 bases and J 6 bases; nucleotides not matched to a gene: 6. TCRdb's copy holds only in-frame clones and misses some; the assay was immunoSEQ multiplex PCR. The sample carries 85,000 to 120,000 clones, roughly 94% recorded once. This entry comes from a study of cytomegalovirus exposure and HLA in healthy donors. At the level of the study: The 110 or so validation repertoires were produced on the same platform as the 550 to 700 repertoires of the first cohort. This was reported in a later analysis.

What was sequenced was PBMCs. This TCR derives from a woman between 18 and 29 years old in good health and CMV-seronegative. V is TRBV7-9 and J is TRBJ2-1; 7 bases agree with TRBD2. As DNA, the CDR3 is TGTGCCAGCAGCTCGGGGGGTGCGGGCAATGAGCAGTTCTTC. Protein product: CASSSGGAGNEQFF. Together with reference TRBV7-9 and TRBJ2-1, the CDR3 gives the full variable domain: DTGVSQNPRHKITKRGQNVTFRCDPISEHNRLYWYRQTLGQGPEFLTYFQNEAQLEKSRLLSDRFSAERPKGSFSTLEIQRTEQGDSAMYLCASSSGGAGNEQFFGPGTRLTVL.